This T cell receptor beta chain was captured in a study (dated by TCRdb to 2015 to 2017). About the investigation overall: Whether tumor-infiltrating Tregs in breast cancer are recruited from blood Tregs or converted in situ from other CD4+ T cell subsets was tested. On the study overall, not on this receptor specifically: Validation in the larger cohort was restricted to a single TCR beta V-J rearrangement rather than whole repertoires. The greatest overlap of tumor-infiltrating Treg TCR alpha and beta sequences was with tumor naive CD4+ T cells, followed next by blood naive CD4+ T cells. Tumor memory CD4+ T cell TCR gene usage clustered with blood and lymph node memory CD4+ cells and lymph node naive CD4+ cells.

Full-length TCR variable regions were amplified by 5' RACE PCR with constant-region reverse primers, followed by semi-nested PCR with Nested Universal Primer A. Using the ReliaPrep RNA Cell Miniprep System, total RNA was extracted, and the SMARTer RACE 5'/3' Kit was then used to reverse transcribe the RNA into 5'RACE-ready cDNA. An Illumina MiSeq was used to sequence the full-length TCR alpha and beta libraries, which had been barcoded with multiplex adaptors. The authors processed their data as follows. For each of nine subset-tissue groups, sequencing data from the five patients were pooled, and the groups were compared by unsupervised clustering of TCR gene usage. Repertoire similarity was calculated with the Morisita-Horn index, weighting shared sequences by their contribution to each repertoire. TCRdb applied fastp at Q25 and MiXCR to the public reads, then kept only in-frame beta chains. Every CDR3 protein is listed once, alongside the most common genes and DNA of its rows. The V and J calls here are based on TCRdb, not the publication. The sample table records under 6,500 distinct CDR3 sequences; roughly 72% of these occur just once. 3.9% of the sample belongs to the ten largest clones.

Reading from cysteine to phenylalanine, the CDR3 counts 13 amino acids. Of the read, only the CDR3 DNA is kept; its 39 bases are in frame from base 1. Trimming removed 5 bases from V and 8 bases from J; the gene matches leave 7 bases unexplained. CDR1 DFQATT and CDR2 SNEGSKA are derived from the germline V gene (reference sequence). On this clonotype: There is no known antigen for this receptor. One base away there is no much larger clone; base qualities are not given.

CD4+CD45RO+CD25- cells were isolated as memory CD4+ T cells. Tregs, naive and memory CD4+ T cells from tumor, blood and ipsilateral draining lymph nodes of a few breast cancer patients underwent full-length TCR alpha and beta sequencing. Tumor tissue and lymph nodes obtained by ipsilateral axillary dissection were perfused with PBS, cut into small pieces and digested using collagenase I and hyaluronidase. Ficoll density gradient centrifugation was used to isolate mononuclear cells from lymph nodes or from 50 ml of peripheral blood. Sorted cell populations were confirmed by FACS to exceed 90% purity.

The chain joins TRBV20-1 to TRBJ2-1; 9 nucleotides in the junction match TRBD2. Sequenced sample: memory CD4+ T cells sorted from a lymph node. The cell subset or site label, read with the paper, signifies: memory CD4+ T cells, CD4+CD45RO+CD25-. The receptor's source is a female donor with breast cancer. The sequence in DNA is TGCAGTGCTCCCAGCGGGGGGTACTATGAGCAGTTCTTC. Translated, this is CSAPSGGYYEQFF.